These T cell receptor beta chains were read from a single sample in a study of blood T cell repertoires in COVID-19. Clones were read by immunoSEQ multiplex PCR, and TCRdb kept only the in-frame ones, dropping some. The table shows approximately 240,000 clones, with 80% to 95% occurring only once. Sequenced input: PBMCs or T cells enriched from blood (not recorded which). These receptors all stem from a young woman who had recovered from COVID-19. Each CDR3 is given with its conserved first and last residue. The D gene is left open where the match is weak. Clone size is not always given. Where it is, it says once, few, many or a class for expanded clones.

V: TRBV28; J: TRBJ2-7; D: NA; size: NA; DNA: TGTGCCAGCAGTTTAACCCTCCGTCGGGGAACCTACGAGCAGTACTTC; CDR3: CASSLTLRRGTYEQYF
V: TRBV5-4; J: TRBJ2-2; D: NA; size: NA; DNA: TGTGCCAGCAGCCGGGACTCGACCGGGGAGCTGTTTTTT; CDR3: CASSRDSTGELFF
V: TRBV27; J: TRBJ1-6; D: TRBD1; size: NA; DNA: TGTGCCAGCAGTGCTCAGGGGGCAAATTCACCCCTCCACTTT; CDR3: CASSAQGANSPLHF
V: TRBV3-1/TRBV3-2; J: TRBJ1-4; D: TRBD1; size: NA; DNA: TGTGCCAGCAGCCATAGGGACAGGGAAAAACTGTTTTTT; CDR3: CASSHRDREKLFF
V: TRBV4-2; J: TRBJ2-7; D: TRBD2; size: NA; DNA: TGTGCCAGCAGCCCGGGACTATCGGACGAGCAGTACTTC; CDR3: CASSPGLSDEQYF
V: TRBV6-1; J: TRBJ2-4; D: TRBD2; size: NA; DNA: TGTGCCAGCACGGGCGGGGGGCTAGCCAAAAACATTCAGTACTTC; CDR3: CASTGGGLAKNIQYF
V: TRBV5-1; J: TRBJ1-2; D: NA; size: NA; DNA: TGCGCCAGCAGCTTGACGCAGGGAAGAGGCTACACCTTC; CDR3: CASSLTQGRGYTF
V: TRBV7-9; J: TRBJ1-5; D: TRBD1; size: NA; DNA: TGTGCCAGCAGCACTACAGGGGGCAATCAGCCCCAGCATTTT; CDR3: CASSTTGGNQPQHF
V: TRBV4-3; J: TRBJ1-3; D: NA; size: NA; DNA: TGCGCCAGCAGCCAAGATAGCAGGGGTGGAAACACCATATATTTT; CDR3: CASSQDSRGGNTIYF
V: TRBV10-3; J: TRBJ1-4; D: NA; size: NA; DNA: TGTGCCATCAGTGAAATGCGTTTGGATGAAAAACTGTTTTTT; CDR3: CAISEMRLDEKLFF
V: TRBV12-3/TRBV12-4; J: TRBJ1-1; D: TRBD1; size: NA; DNA: TGTGCCAGCAGCAGGACAGGGGGCACTGAAGCTTTCTTT; CDR3: CASSRTGGTEAFF
V: TRBV18; J: TRBJ1-2; D: NA; size: NA; DNA: TGTGCCAGCTCACCGGGCAGGGAGGGCTATGGCTACACCTTC; CDR3: CASSPGREGYGYTF
V: TRBV7-2; J: TRBJ1-2; D: NA; size: many; DNA: TGTGCCAGCAGCTTAGGGGCGGGCTCCAGCTACACCTTC; CDR3: CASSLGAGSSYTF
V: TRBV7-3; J: TRBJ2-7; D: TRBD2; size: NA; DNA: TGTGCCAGCAGCTCGACTAGCGGGAGTATTCACGAGCAGTACTTC; CDR3: CASSSTSGSIHEQYF
V: TRBV13; J: TRBJ1-1; D: NA; size: NA; DNA: TGTGCCAGCAGCCCTGGGACTCAGTCTGAAGCTTTCTTT; CDR3: CASSPGTQSEAFF
V: TRBV15; J: TRBJ2-6; D: NA; size: few; DNA: TGTGCCACCGGCGGGGCTGTCTCTGGGGCCAACGTCCTGACTTTC; CDR3: CATGGAVSGANVLTF
V: TRBV6-5; J: TRBJ1-1; D: NA; size: NA; DNA: TGTGCCAGCAGTTATACGGGGGGAACTGAAGCTTTCTTT; CDR3: CASSYTGGTEAFF
V: TRBV29-1; J: TRBJ2-1; D: NA; size: few; DNA: TGCAGCGTTGTCATGAGTGAGCAGTTCTTC; CDR3: CSVVMSEQFF
V: TRBV20-1; J: TRBJ1-2; D: NA; size: NA; DNA: TGCAGTGCCCCCCGGTCCCATGGCTACACCTTC; CDR3: CSAPRSHGYTF
V: TRBV29-1; J: TRBJ2-3; D: NA; size: NA; DNA: TGCAGCGTAGGGGGTGGGCTGGGTATCGGCACAGATACGCAGTATTTT; CDR3: CSVGGGLGIGTDTQYF
V: TRBV11-2; J: TRBJ1-6; D: TRBD1; size: NA; DNA: TGTGCCAGCAGCCCGGGACAGGGGGATTCACCCCTCCACTTT; CDR3: CASSPGQGDSPLHF
V: TRBV10-2; J: TRBJ2-7; D: NA; size: NA; DNA: TGCGCCAGCAGTGAACCCAGCTACGAGCAGTACTTC; CDR3: CASSEPSYEQYF
V: TRBV5-1; J: TRBJ2-2; D: NA; size: NA; DNA: TGCGCCAGCAGCCCGCGGGGACCGAACACCGGGGAGCTGTTTTTT; CDR3: CASSPRGPNTGELFF
V: TRBV9; J: TRBJ1-2; D: NA; size: NA; DNA: TGTGCCAGCAGCGTTCGGAGAAACTATGGCTACACCTTC; CDR3: CASSVRRNYGYTF
V: TRBV11-2; J: TRBJ1-2; D: TRBD1; size: NA; DNA: TGTGCCAGCAGCTTAGCGGGACAGGGAATTGGCTACACCTTC; CDR3: CASSLAGQGIGYTF